This is a list of T cell receptor beta chains from one sample in a study of vaccination and CD4 T cells after COVID-19. One entry per CDR3 protein results from TCRdb running MiXCR on the PCR reads. The sample gives fewer than 7,500 distinct CDR3 sequences, roughly 18% of which show up once; less than 25% is in the top ten. Their antigen targets remain unknown. Sequenced: CD4+ T cells from blood, cultured in vitro. The receptor source for this set is a human donor who had recovered from COVID-19. Each CDR3 is given with its conserved first and last residue. A D gene is named only where the DNA matches it firmly. Part of the rows lack a size; the others show once, few, many or a class for expanded clones.

j_call | clone_size | v_call | d_call | cdr3_nt | cdr3_aa
TRBJ2-2 | few | TRBV2 | NA | TGTGCCAGCGACGAGGGGACATACACCGGGGAGCTGTTTTTT | CASDEGTYTGELFF
TRBJ2-7 | NA | TRBV11-2 | NA | TGTGCCAGCAGCTTAGTTCGGCGCGAGCAGTACTTC | CASSLVRREQYF
TRBJ2-1 | few | TRBV6-2/TRBV6-3 | TRBD1 | TGTGCCAGCAGCTCGAAAGGGGGCCCTTACAATGAGCAGTTCTTC | CASSSKGGPYNEQFF
TRBJ1-1 | medium-sized | TRBV6-1 | TRBD1 | TGTGCCAGCAGTACGCCCCCCAGGGGGGTCACTGAAGCTTTCTTT | CASSTPPRGVTEAFF
TRBJ2-1 | few | TRBV7-2 | NA | TGTGCCAGCAGTTACTCCGGGACGTCCTACAATGAGCAGTTCTTC | CASSYSGTSYNEQFF
TRBJ1-2 | NA | TRBV6-5 | TRBD1 | TGTGCCAGCAGTTTTCGACAGGGAAGCTATGGCTACACCTTC | CASSFRQGSYGYTF
TRBJ2-7 | NA | TRBV19 | NA | TGTGCCAGTAGTAATTTGGGGGCGCGCGAGCAGTACTTC | CASSNLGAREQYF
TRBJ2-7 | NA | TRBV20-1 | NA | TGCAGTGCGTACCGGGACGGCTCCTACGAGCAGTACTTC | CSAYRDGSYEQYF
TRBJ2-1 | few | TRBV10-3 | TRBD1 | TGTGCCATCACCCACGACAGGGGGTCCTACAATGAGCAGTTCTTC | CAITHDRGSYNEQFF
TRBJ1-5 | medium-sized | TRBV27 | NA | TGTGCCAGCAGTTTATCCTCGCTTCAGCCCCAGCATTTT | CASSLSSLQPQHF
TRBJ1-2 | NA | TRBV2 | NA | TGTGCCAGCAGTGAATGGGACTATGGCTACACCTTC | CASSEWDYGYTF
TRBJ2-3 | NA | TRBV6-5 | TRBD2 | TGTGCCAGCAGTTCCCGACTAGCGGGCCGCACAGATACGCAGTATTTT | CASSSRLAGRTDTQYF
TRBJ2-7 | NA | TRBV12-3/TRBV12-4 | TRBD1 | TGTGCCAGCAGTAAGGACAGGGAGGCTTACGAGCAGTACTTC | CASSKDREAYEQYF
TRBJ2-2 | once | TRBV4-3 | NA | TGCGCCAGCAGCCAAAGCCCCCAGATCCTCGCCGGGGAGCTGTTTTTT | CASSQSPQILAGELFF
TRBJ2-7 | medium-sized | TRBV6-1 | TRBD2 | TGTGCCAGCAGTGACGGCGGGACTAGGGGCTCCTACGAGCAGTACTTC | CASSDGGTRGSYEQYF
TRBJ2-3 | NA | TRBV11-3 | TRBD1 | TGTGCCAGCAGCCGTTCCGGGACAGGGGGCAAGCCGCAGTATTTT | CASSRSGTGGKPQYF
TRBJ2-1 | NA | TRBV6-1 | TRBD2 | TGTGCCAGCAGTAGCTCGGCTAGCGGAGGTAATGAGCAGTTCTTC | CASSSSASGGNEQFF
TRBJ2-7 | few | TRBV21-1 | NA | TGTGCCAGCAGCCGACGGACAGGGGCCCCAACCTACGAGCAGTACTTC | CASSRRTGAPTYEQYF
TRBJ2-5 | NA | TRBV30 | TRBD2 | TGTGCCTGGAGTGTAGCCGGGAGGGGAGAGACCCAGTACTTC | CAWSVAGRGETQYF
TRBJ2-7 | NA | TRBV5-5 | NA | TGTGCCAGCAGCTTCGCAGGGGACGGAAACGAGCAGTACTTC | CASSFAGDGNEQYF
TRBJ1-3 | few | TRBV28 | TRBD1 | TGTGCCAGCAGTTTCCCGCGCGAGGGGACAGGGGACGGAAACACCATATATTTT | CASSFPREGTGDGNTIYF
TRBJ2-7 | few | TRBV10-3 | NA | TGTGCCATCAGTGAGCCCGGGATCGGGGGCCACGAGCAGTACTTC | CAISEPGIGGHEQYF
TRBJ1-2 | medium-sized | TRBV20-1 | TRBD1 | TGCAGTGCGGCGGACAGGGCATACTATGGCTACACCTTC | CSAADRAYYGYTF
TRBJ1-3 | few | TRBV7-2 | NA | TGTGCCAGCAGCTTAGCGGGGGCAGGGGCTGGAAACACCATATATTTT | CASSLAGAGAGNTIYF
TRBJ1-2 | medium-sized | TRBV20-1 | TRBD1 | TGCAGTGCTAACAGGGGGAATGGCCCCGATGGCTACACCTTC | CSANRGNGPDGYTF
TRBJ2-3 | few | TRBV20-1 | NA | TGCAGTGTGGAGGCCCAAATGGGCACAGATACGCAGTATTTT | CSVEAQMGTDTQYF
TRBJ2-5 | few | TRBV11-3 | NA | TGTGCCAGCAGGGGCAGTAAACAAGAGACCCAGTACTTC | CASRGSKQETQYF
TRBJ1-1 | few | TRBV18 | TRBD1 | TGTGCCAGCTCAAGAGACAGGGTTAACACTGAAGCTTTCTTT | CASSRDRVNTEAFF
TRBJ1-4 | few | TRBV20-1 | NA | TGCAGTGTTTCCGGGACAAGGAATGAAAAACTGTTTTTT | CSVSGTRNEKLFF
TRBJ2-7 | NA | TRBV11-2 | NA | TGTGCCAGCACCGAGGGAGCTGTCGCCTACGAGCAGTACTTC | CASTEGAVAYEQYF
TRBJ1-5 | NA | TRBV6-1 | NA | TGTGCCAGCAACGAGGGGCCTAGCAATCAGCCCCGGCATTTT | CASNEGPSNQPRHF
TRBJ1-6 | NA | TRBV12-3/TRBV12-4 | TRBD1 | TGTGCCAGCAGCCGTACCAGGGGGCGCGGGATATGGTCACCCCTCCACTTT | CASSRTRGRGIWSPLHF
TRBJ1-6 | NA | TRBV12-5 | NA | TGTGCTAGTGGTTTGGCCACCCTCGGGCGGCGGGCTAATTCACCCCTCCACTTT | CASGLATLGRRANSPLHF